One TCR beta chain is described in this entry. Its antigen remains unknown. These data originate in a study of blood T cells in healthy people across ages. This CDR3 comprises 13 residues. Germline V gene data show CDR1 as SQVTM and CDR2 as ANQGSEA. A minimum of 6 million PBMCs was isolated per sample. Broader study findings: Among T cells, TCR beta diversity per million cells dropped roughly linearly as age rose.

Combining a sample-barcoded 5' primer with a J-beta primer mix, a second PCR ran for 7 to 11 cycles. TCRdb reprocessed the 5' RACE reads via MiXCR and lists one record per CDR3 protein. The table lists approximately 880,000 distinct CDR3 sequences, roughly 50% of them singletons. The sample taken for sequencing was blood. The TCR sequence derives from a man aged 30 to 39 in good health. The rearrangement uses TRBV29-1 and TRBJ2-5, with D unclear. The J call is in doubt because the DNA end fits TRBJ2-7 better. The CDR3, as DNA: TGCAGCGTTGATACGGAGATCGGAAACGAGCAGTACTTC. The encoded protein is CSVDTEIGNEQYF.